In this sample, the clone carrying this T cell receptor beta chain turned up many times. Antigen unknown. The source of the sample is a study of CD8+CD57+ T cells in acquired aplastic anemia. Study details: Sorted CD4+ plus CD8+ cells gave DNA averaging about 3 ug. Healthy donor CD4+ samples were sequenced to a depth that averaged around 9.9 million reads.

The template for TCR beta VDJ and CDR3 sequence profiling was genomic DNA. TCRdb called the reads again in MiXCR, with one record for every CDR3 protein. Among some 180,000 distinct CDR3 sequences listed, 40% to 50% were seen once. The germline V gene has CDR1 DFQATT and CDR2 SNEGSKA (reference sequence). With V trimmed by 5 bases and J by 0 bases, 10 bases remained unmatched. CDR3 length: 16 amino acids. Notes on the study in general: Simpson's diversity of CD8+ cells was not significantly different in patients compared with controls.

Sequences were obtained from sorted CD4+, CD8+, or CD8+CD57+ T cells (not recorded which) from PBMCs. The TCR sequence derives from a human donor in good health. The chain joins TRBV20-1 to TRBJ1-5; 7 bases are a match to TRBD1. CDR3 sequence reads: CSAVPGTANSNQPQHF. CDR3 bases: TGCAGTGCTGTTCCCGGGACAGCTAATAGCAATCAGCCCCAGCATTTT.